The present T cell receptor beta chain was sequenced within a study of blood T cell repertoires in COVID-19. Study as a whole: The United States, Italy and Spain provided the acute and convalescent COVID-19 samples.

V lost 6 bases, J lost 5 bases, and 4 bases stayed unmatched. Germline V gives CDR1 MNHEY, CDR2 SVGAGI. The CDR3 is made up of 13 amino acids. Sequencing was performed with immunoSEQ multiplex PCR; in TCRdb, only in-frame clones are kept and a portion is missing. In the table there are 150,000 to 200,000 clones, 81% of which are singletons. This TCR was sampled from a man aged 60 to 75 with active or convalescent COVID-19. This chain uses TRBV6-5 with TRBJ1-1, with 9 bases aligning to TRBD1. The sequencing input was peripheral blood. CDR3 DNA sequence: TGTGCCAGCAGAAGACAGGGGGGAACTGAAGCTTTCTTT. Translating gives CASRRQGGTEAFF.